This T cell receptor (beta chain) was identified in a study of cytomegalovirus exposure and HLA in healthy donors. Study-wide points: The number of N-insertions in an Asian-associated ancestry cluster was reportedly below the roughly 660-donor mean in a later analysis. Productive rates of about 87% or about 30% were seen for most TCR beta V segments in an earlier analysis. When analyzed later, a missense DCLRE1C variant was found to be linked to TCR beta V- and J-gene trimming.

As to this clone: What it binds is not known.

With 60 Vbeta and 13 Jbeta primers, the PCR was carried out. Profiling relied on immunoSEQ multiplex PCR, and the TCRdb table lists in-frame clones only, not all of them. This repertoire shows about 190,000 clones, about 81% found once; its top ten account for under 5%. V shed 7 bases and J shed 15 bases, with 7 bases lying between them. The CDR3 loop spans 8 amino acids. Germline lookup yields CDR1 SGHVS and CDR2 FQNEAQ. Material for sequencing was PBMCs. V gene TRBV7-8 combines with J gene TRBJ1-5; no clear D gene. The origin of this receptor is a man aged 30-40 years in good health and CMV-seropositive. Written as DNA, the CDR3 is TGTGCCAGCAACCTACCGCATTTT. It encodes CASNLPHF.